The 2 T cell receptor beta chains below all came from one sample that was sequenced in a study of OX40 agonist ivuxolimab in advanced cancers. Generated by immunoSEQ multiplex PCR, the TCRdb table keeps only in-frame clones and is missing some. The sample has 130,000 or so clones, approximately 90% seen once. The source material was CD4+ or CD8+ T cells sorted from blood, sampled in a trial of the OX40 agonist ivuxolimab. These receptors came from an adult with an advanced solid tumor such as melanoma, head and neck, liver or kidney cancer.

This clone has more than one count but fewer than ten. This chain joins TRBV28 and TRBJ2-1, with D perhaps TRBD2 (7 bases). The CDR3 consists of 15 residues. The ends were cut back, 3 bases at V and 2 bases at J, with 11 bases in the middle. Germline CDR1 reads MDHEN; CDR2 reads SYDVKM. CDR3 in amino acids: CASSFGGGAYNEQFF. In DNA, the CDR3 is TGTGCCAGCAGTTTTGGGGGGGGCGCCTACAATGAGCAGTTCTTC.

The CDR3 reads CASSLGARENQPQHF. CDR3 bases: TGCGCCAGCAGCTTGGGGGCCAGGGAGAATCAGCCCCAGCATTTT. The chain couples TRBV5-1 to TRBJ1-5; possible D gene TRBD1, 5 bases. The CDR3 consists of 15 residues. The ends were cut back, 0 bases at V and 4 bases at J, with 11 bases in the middle. Germline CDR1 reads SGHRS; CDR2 reads YFSETQ.